This T cell receptor beta chain was sequenced in a study of shared clonotypes between healthy human individuals. Method: immunoSEQ multiplex PCR; TCRdb's copy keeps in-frame clones and lacks some. The data show 600,000 to 700,000 clones, 73% seen once. Naive CD4+ cells were CD45RA-selected; the remaining cells were memory. This CDR3 comprises 14 residues. CDR1 and CDR2 (germline): SSHAT, FNYEAQ (reference sequence). Trimming cost V 0 bases and J 5 bases; bases outside gene matches: 3. This TCR came from a young woman in good health. The V call is TRBV7-7, the J call TRBJ2-5; 7 positions match TRBD1. The sequencing sample was made of memory CD4+ T cells sorted from blood. Stated subset: CD45RA-negative fraction. In DNA form, the CDR3 reads TGTGCCAGCAGCTTAGCGACAGGGCTGGAGACCCAGTACTTC. It yields the protein CASSLATGLETQYF.